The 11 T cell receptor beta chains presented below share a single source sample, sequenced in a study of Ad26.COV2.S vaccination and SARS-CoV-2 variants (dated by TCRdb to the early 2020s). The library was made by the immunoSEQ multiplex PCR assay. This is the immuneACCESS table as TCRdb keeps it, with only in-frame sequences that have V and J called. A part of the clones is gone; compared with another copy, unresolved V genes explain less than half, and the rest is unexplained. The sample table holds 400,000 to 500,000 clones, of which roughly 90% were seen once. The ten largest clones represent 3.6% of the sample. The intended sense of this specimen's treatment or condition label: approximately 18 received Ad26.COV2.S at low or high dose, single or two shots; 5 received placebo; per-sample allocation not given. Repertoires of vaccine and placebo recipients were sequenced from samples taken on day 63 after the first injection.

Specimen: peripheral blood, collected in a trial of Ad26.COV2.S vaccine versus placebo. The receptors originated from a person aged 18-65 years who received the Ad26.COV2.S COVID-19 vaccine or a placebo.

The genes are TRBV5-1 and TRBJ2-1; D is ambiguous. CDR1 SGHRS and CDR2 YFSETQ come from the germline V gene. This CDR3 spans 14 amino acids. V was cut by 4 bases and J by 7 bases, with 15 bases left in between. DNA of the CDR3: TGCGCCAGCAGCCCTCCTTCAGCGAGGAATGAGCAGTTCTTC. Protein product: CASSPPSARNEQFF.

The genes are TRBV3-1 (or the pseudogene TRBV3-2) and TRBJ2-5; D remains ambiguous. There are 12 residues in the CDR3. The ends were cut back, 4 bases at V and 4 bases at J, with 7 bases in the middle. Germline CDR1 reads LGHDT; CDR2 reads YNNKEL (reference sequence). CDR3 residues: CASSPLGETQYF. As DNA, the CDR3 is TGTGCCAGCAGCCCCCTAGGAGAGACCCAGTACTTC.

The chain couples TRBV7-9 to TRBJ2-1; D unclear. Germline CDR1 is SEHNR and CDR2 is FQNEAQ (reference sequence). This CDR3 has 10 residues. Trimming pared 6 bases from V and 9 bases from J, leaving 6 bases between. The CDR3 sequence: CASSPREQFF. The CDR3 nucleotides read TGTGCCAGCAGTCCCCGTGAGCAGTTCTTC.

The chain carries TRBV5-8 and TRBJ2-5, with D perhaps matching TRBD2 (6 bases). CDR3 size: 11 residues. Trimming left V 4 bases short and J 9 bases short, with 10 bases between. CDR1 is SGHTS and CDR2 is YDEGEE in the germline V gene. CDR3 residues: CASSPEGPQYF. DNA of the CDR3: TGTGCCAGCAGCCCGGAGGGGCCCCAGTACTTC. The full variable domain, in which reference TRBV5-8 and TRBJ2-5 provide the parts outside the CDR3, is EAGVTQSPTHLIKTRGQQATLRCSPISGHTSVYWYQQALGLGLQFLLWYDEGEERNRGNFPPRFSGRQFPNYSSELNVNALELEDSALYLCASSPEGPQYFGPGTRLLVL.

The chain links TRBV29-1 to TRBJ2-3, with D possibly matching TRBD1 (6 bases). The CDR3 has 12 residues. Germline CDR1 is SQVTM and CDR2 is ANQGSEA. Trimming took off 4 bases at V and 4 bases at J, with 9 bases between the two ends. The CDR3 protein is CSVGYRADTQYF. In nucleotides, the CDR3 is TGCAGCGTTGGTTACAGGGCAGATACGCAGTATTTT.

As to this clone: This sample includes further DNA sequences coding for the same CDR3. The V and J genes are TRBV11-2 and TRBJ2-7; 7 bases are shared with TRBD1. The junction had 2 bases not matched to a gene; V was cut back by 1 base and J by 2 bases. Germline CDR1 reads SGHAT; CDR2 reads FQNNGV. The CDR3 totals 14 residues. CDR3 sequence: CASSLGQGAYEQYF. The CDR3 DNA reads TGTGCCAGCAGCTTAGGGCAGGGGGCCTACGAGCAGTACTTC.

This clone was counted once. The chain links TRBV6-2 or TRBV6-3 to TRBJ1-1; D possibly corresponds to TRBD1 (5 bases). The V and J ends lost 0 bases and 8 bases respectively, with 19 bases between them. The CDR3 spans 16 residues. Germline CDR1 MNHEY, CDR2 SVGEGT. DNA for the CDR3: TGTGCCAGCAGTTACTCTGTTAGGACACCTGATGGGGAAGCTTTCTTT. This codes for CASSYSVRTPDGEAFF.

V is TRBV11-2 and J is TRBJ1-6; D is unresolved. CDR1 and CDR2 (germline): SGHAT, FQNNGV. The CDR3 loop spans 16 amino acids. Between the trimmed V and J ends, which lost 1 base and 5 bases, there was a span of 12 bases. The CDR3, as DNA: TGTGCCAGCAGCTTAGCGCCCCAGAAACATAATTCACCCCTCCACTTT. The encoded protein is CASSLAPQKHNSPLHF.

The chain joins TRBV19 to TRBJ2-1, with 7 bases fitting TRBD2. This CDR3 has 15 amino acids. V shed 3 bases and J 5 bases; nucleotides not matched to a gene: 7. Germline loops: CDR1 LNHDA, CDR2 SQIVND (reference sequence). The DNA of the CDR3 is TGTGCCAGTAGTATCGAGAGGGACTACCACAATGAGCAGTTCTTC. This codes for CASSIERDYHNEQFF.

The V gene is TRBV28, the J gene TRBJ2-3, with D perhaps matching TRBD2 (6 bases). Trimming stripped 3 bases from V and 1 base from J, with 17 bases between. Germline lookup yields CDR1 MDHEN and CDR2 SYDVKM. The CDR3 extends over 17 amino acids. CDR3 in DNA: TGTGCCAGCAGTTTGAGAAATATCGCTAGCGGCACAGATACGCAGTATTTT. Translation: CASSLRNIASGTDTQYF.

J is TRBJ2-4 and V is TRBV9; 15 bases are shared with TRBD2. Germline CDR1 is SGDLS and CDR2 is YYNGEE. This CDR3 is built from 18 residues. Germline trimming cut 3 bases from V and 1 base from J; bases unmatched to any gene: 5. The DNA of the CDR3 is TGTGCCAGCAGCGGCGGACTAGCGGGGGGGCCTGCCAAAAACATTCAGTACTTC. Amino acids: CASSGGLAGGPAKNIQYF.